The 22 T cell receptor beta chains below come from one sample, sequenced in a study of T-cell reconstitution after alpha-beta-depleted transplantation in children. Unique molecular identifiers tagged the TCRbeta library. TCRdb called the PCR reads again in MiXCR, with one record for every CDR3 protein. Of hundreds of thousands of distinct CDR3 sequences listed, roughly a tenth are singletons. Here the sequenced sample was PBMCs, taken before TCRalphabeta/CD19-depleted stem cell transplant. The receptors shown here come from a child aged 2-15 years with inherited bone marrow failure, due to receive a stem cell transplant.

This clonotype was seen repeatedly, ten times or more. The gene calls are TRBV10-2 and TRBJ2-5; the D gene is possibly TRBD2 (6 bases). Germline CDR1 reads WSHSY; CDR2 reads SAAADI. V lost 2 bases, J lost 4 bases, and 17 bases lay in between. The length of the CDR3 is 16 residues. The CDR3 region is CASSERWAGRSETQYF. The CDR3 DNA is TGCGCCAGCAGTGAGAGGTGGGCGGGACGGTCAGAGACCCAGTACTTC.

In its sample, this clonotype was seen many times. Here the CDR3 DNA reads TGTGCCAGCAGCCAAGCTAGCGAGAACACCGGGGAGCTGTTTTTT. This codes for CASSQASENTGELFF. The J gene is TRBJ2-2, the V gene TRBV4-2; tentatively, D is TRBD2 (6 bases). The ends were cut back, 1 base at V and 1 base at J, with 7 bases in the middle. This CDR3 region has 15 residues. Germline loops: CDR1 LGHNA, CDR2 YNFKEQ.

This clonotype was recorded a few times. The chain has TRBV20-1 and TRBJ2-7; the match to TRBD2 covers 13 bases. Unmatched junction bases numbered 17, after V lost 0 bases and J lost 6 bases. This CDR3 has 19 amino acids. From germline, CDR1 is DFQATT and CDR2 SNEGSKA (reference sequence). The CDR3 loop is CSARDLGGLAGIGGGEQYF. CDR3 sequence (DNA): TGCAGTGCTAGAGATCTAGGGGGACTAGCGGGAATCGGGGGAGGCGAGCAGTACTTC.

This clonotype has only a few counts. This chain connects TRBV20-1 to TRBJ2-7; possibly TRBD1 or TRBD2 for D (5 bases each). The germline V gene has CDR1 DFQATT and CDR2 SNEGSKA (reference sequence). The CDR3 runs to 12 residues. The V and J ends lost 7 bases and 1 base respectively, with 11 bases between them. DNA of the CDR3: TGCAGTGGGGGGATGGGATCCTACGAGCAGTACTTC. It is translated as CSGGMGSYEQYF.

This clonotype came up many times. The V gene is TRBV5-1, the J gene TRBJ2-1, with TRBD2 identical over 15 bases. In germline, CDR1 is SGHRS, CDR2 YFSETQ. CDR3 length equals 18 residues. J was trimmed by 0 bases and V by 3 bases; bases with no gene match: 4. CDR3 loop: CASSWGLAGGVSYNEQFF. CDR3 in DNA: TGCGCCAGCAGCTGGGGACTAGCGGGAGGCGTCTCCTACAATGAGCAGTTCTTC.

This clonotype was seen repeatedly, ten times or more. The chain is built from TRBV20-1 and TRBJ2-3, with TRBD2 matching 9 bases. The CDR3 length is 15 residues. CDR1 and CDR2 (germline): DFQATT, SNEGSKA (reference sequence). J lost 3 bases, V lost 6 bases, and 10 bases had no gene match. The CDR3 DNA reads TGCAGTGCAAGAATAGCGGGAGATTTGACAGATACGCAGTATTTT. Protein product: CSARIAGDLTDTQYF.

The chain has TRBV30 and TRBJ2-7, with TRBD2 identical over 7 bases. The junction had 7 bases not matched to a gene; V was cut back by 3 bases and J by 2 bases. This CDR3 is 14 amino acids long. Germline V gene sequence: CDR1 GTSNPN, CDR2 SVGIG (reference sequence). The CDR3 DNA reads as TGTGCCTGGAGATCGACTAGCCAAACCTACGAGCAGTACTTC. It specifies CAWRSTSQTYEQYF.

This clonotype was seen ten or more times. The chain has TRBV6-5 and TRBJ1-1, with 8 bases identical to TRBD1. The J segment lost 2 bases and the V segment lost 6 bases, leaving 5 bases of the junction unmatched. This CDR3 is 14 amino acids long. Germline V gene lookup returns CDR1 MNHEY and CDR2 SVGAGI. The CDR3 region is CASRRTGSNTEAFF. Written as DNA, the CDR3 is TGTGCCAGCAGGAGGACAGGGAGTAACACTGAAGCTTTCTTT.

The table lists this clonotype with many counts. DNA of the CDR3: TGTGCCAGCAGTTTTAACAGGGGTAGTACAGATACGCAGTATTTT. This codes for CASSFNRGSTDTQYF. The chain is built from TRBV12-3 or TRBV12-4 and TRBJ2-3; 7 bases fit TRBD1. This CDR3 spans 15 amino acids. V lost 3 bases to trimming and J lost 3 bases; unmatched junction nucleotides: 6.

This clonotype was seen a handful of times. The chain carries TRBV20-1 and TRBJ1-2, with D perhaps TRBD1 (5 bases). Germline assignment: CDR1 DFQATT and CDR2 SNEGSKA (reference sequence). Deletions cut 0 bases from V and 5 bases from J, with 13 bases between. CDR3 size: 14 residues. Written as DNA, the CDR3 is TGCAGTGCTAGAGATTTAGGGGAAGGATATGGCTACACCTTC. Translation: CSARDLGEGYGYTF.

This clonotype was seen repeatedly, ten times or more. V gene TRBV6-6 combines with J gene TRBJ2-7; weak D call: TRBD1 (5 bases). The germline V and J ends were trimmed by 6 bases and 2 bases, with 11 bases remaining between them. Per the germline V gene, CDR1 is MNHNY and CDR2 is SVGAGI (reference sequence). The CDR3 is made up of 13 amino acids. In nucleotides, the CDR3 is TGTGCCAGCAGAAGACAGCAGCCCTACGAGCAGTACTTC. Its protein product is CASRRQQPYEQYF.

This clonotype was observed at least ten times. CDR3 in amino acids: CSARDGLAGSYEQYF. CDR3 DNA sequence: TGCAGTGCTAGGGACGGACTAGCGGGATCCTACGAGCAGTACTTC. The chain links TRBV20-1 to TRBJ2-7; TRBD2 aligns across 12 bases. Germline CDR1 and CDR2: DFQATT and SNEGSKA (reference sequence). CDR3 length equals 15 residues. V lost 3 bases to trimming and J lost 1 base; unmatched junction nucleotides: 4.

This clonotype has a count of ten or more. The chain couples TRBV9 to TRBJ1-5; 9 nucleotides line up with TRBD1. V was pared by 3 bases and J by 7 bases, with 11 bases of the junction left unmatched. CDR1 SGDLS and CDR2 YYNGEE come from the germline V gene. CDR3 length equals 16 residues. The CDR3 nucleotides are TGTGCCAGCAGCGATGGCCCGGAGACAGGGGGACAGCCCCAGCATTTT. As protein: CASSDGPETGGQPQHF.

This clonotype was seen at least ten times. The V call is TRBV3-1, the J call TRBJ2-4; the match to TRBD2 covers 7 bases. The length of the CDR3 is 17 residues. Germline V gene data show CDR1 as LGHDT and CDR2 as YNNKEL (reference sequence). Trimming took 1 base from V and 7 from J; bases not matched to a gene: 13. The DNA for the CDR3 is TGTGCCAGCAGCCAAGTTCTGAGGGCGGGACTATCCAACATTCAGTACTTC. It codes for CASSQVLRAGLSNIQYF.

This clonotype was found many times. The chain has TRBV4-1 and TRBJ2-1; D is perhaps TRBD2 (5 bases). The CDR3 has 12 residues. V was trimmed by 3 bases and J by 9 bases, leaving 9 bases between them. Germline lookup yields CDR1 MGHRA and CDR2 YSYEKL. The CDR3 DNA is TGCGCCAGCAGCCAGGACTCCCCTGAGCAGTTCTTC. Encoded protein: CASSQDSPEQFF.

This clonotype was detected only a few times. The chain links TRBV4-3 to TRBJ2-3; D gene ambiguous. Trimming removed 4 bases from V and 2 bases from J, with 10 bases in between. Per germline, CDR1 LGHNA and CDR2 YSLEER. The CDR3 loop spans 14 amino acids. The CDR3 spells CASSPRELTDTQYF. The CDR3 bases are TGCGCCAGCAGCCCCCGAGAGCTCACAGATACGCAGTATTTT.

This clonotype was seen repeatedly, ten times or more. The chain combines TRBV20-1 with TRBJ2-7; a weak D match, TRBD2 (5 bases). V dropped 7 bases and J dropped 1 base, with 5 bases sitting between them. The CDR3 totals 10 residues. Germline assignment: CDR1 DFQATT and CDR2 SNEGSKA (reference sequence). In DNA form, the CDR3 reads TGCAGTGGAGGGTCCTACGAGCAGTACTTC. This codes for CSGGSYEQYF.

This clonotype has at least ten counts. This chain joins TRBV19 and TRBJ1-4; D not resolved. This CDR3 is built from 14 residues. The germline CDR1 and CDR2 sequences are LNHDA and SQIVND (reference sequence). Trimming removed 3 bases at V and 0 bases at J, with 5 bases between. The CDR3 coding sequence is TGTGCCAGTAGTATCAACCCAACTAATGAAAAACTGTTTTTT. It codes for CASSINPTNEKLFF.

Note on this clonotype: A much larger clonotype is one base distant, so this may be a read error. For the CDR3, the DNA is TGCAGGGCTCCCTTACTAGCGGGATTGAGTTTGGACGCCTACGAGCAGTACTTC. Its protein product is CRAPLLAGLSLDAYEQYF. The chain joins TRBV20-1 to TRBJ2-7; 10 bases agree with TRBD2. The germline V gene has CDR1 DFQATT and CDR2 SNEGSKA (reference sequence). This CDR3 comprises 18 residues.

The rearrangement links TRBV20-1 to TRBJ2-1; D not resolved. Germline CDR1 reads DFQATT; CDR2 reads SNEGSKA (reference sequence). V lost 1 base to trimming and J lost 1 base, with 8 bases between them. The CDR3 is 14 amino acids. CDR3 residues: CSARAAKSYNEQFF. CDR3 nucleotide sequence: TGCAGTGCTAGAGCCGCTAAGTCCTACAATGAGCAGTTCTTC.

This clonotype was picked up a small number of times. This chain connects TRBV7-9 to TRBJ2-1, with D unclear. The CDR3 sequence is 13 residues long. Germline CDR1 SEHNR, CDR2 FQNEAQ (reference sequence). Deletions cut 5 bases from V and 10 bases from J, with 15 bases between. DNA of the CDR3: TGTGCCAGCAGCCCTTTACCAGACCCCGAGCAGTTCTTC. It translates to CASSPLPDPEQFF. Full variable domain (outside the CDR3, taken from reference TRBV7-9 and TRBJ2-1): DTGVSQNPRHKITKRGQNVTFRCDPISEHNRLYWYRQTLGQGPEFLTYFQNEAQLEKSRLLSDRFSAERPKGSFSTLEIQRTEQGDSAMYLCASSPLPDPEQFFGPGTRLTVL.

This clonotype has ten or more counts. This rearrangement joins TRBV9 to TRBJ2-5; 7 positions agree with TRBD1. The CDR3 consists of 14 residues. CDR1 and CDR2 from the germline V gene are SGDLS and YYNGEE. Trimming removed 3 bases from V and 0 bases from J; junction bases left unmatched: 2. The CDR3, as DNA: TGTGCCAGCAGCGCCGACAGGGACCAAGAGACCCAGTACTTC. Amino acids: CASSADRDQETQYF.